This entry is about one T cell receptor beta chain. These data come from a study of blood T cell repertoires in COVID-19. V gave up 1 base and J gave up 3 bases; unmatched junction bases: 13. Germline assignment: CDR1 LGHDT and CDR2 YNNKEL (reference sequence). This CDR3 contains 19 residues. The repertoire was sequenced with immunoSEQ multiplex PCR; TCRdb's copy has only in-frame clones and lacks some. Of 120,000 to 150,000 clones listed, approximately 84% are singletons. The origin of this receptor is a human donor in a cohort sampled during active COVID-19. Material for sequencing was peripheral blood. This chain uses TRBV3-1 (or the pseudogene TRBV3-2) with TRBJ2-3, with TRBD2 matching 10 bases. The CDR3 sequence: CASSQGVDSGLARTDTQYF. CDR3 sequence (DNA): TGTGCCAGCAGCCAAGGTGTCGATTCGGGACTAGCGAGGACAGATACGCAGTATTTT.